The source of this TCR beta chain is a study of beta chain features in type 1 diabetes. Note on this clone: Its antigen is unknown.

General observations from the study: The study found fewer insertions and more deletions at VDJ junctions in type 1 diabetes patients.

V was trimmed by 1 base and J by 2 bases, leaving 7 bases between them. Germline CDR1 and CDR2: SEHNR and FQNEAQ (reference sequence). The CDR3 is 14 residues long. The isolated RNA, all of it, was reverse transcribed, so expressed TCRB transcripts were what got sequenced. TCRdb keeps only in-frame clones here, not all; method: immunoSEQ multiplex PCR. The sample carries almost 350,000 clones, 8% recorded once. The J gene is TRBJ2-3, the V gene TRBV7-9, with no clear D. The sample consisted of central memory CD4+ T cells from blood. The sequence was collected from a woman aged 18 to 35 in good health. The DNA for the CDR3 is TGTGCCAGCAGCTTAGGACTTAACACAGATACGCAGTATTTT. Translation: CASSLGLNTDTQYF.